These 7 T cell receptor beta chains were all obtained from the same sample, sequenced in a study of T cell changes during pregnancy in multiple sclerosis. Sequencing used immunoSEQ multiplex PCR; TCRdb keeps in-frame clones, though not all of them. The sample has fewer than 150,000 clones; about 96% are singletons. The starting material was peripheral blood, obtained after pregnancy. These receptors came from a female donor with multiple sclerosis, enrolled in a pregnancy study.

J is TRBJ2-5 and V is TRBV19, with D perhaps matching TRBD2 (5 bases). The DNA end is more similar to TRBJ2-7, so the J call may be wrong. In germline, CDR1 is LNHDA, CDR2 SQIVND (reference sequence). The CDR3 runs to 13 residues. CDR3 loop: CASSGKRPYEQYF. CDR3 nucleotide sequence: TGTGCCAGTAGCGGGAAACGTCCCTACGAGCAGTACTTC.

V gene TRBV19 combines with J gene TRBJ2-2; D possibly corresponds to TRBD1 (6 bases). The CDR3 has 16 residues. Trimming pared 4 bases from V and 0 bases from J, leaving 12 bases between. Germline V gene data show CDR1 as LNHDA and CDR2 as SQIVND (reference sequence). CDR3 sequence: CASSNKQGPNTGELFF. Here the CDR3 DNA reads TGTGCCAGTAGTAACAAACAGGGCCCGAACACCGGGGAGCTGTTTTTT.

The chain combines TRBV10-3 with TRBJ2-2, with 12 bases fitting TRBD1. The CDR3 extends over 15 amino acids. V was pared by 9 bases and J by 6 bases, with 8 bases of the junction left unmatched. Germline loops: CDR1 ENHRY, CDR2 SYGVKD. The CDR3: CAIKTGQGAAGELFF. The CDR3 coding sequence is TGTGCCATTAAGACGGGACAGGGGGCGGCCGGGGAGCTGTTTTTT.

The chain recombines TRBV10-3 with TRBJ2-5, with 7 nucleotides matching TRBD1. The ends lost 6 bases at V and 6 bases at J; junction bases unmatched: 10. The CDR3 runs to 14 residues. The V gene's germline CDR1 is ENHRY and CDR2 SYGVKD. CDR3 nucleotides: TGTGCCATCAGACCAGACAGGGTGGGGAAGACCCAGTACTTC. This translates into CAIRPDRVGKTQYF.

CDR3 sequence: CASSTNYFNEKLFF. The CDR3 DNA follows: TGTGCCAGTAGTACCAACTATTTTAATGAAAAACTGTTTTTT. J is TRBJ1-4 and V is TRBV19; D gene uncertain. V dropped 4 bases and J dropped 4 bases, with 10 bases sitting between them. In germline, CDR1 is LNHDA, CDR2 SQIVND (reference sequence). This CDR3 region has 14 residues.

This chain joins TRBV6-5 and TRBJ2-5; 10 positions match TRBD1. CDR1 and CDR2 from the germline V gene are MNHEY and SVGAGI. This CDR3 is 14 amino acids long. With 2 bases clipped from V and 5 bases from J, the junction kept 2 bases outside the gene matches. CDR3 bases: TGTGCCAGCAGTTACCTGGGACAGGGGGAGACCCAGTACTTC. Translation: CASSYLGQGETQYF.

This chain uses TRBV15 with TRBJ2-7; D perhaps matches TRBD1 (6 bases). The CDR3 has 15 amino acids. Trimming removed 4 bases from V and 9 bases from J, with 22 bases in between. Germline CDR1 LNHNV, CDR2 YYDKDF (reference sequence). CDR3 DNA sequence: TGTGCCACCAGCACCTCTGGACAGCTCACCAAGGTGCAGTACTTC. Encoded protein: CATSTSGQLTKVQYF.